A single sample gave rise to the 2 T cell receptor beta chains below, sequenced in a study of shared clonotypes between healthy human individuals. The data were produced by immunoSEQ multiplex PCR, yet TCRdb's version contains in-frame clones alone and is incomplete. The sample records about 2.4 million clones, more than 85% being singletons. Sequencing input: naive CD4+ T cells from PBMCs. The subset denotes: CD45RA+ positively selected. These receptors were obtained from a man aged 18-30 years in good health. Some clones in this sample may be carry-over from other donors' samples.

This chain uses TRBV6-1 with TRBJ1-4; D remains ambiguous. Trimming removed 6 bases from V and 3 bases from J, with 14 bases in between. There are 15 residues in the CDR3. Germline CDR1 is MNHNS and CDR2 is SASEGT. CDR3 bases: TGTGCCAGCAGCCCGCGCATGGGAGCTAATGAAAAACTGTTTTTT. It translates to CASSPRMGANEKLFF.

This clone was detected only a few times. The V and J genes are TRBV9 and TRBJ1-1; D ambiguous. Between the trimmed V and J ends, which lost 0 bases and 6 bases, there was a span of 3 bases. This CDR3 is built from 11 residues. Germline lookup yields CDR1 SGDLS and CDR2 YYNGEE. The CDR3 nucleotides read TGTGCCAGCAGCGTAGATGCTGAAGCTTTCTTT. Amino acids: CASSVDAEAFF.